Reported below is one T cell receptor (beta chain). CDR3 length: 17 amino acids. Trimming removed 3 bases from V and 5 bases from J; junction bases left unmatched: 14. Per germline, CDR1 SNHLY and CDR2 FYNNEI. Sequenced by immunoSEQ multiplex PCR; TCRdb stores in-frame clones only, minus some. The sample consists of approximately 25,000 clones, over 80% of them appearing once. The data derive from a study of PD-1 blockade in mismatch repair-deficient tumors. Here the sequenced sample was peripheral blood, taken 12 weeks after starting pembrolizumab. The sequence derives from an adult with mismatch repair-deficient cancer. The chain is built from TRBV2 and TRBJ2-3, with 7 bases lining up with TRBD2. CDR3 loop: CASSDRPNAGVIDTQYF. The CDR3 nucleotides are TGTGCCAGCAGTGACAGGCCTAATGCGGGAGTAATAGATACGCAGTATTTT. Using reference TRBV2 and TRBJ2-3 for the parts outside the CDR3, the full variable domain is EPEVTQTPSHQVTQMGQEVILRCVPISNHLYFYWYRQILGQKVEFLVSFYNNEISEKSEIFDDQFSVERPDGSNFTLKIRSTKLEDSAMYFCASSDRPNAGVIDTQYFGPGTRLTVL.